One and the same sample provided the 30 T cell receptor beta chains below, sequenced in a study of PD-1 blockade in mismatch repair-deficient tumors. Time point noted: identical approximately 11-day culture without peptide (control). Clones were sequenced by immunoSEQ multiplex PCR, and TCRdb holds only the in-frame ones, with some missing. Of some 14,000 clones listed, about nine tenths are singletons. Antigen specificity for these receptors is unknown. This specimen consisted of cells cultured in vitro, obtained from a patient treated with pembrolizumab. The receptors here all came from an adult with mismatch repair-deficient cancer.

J is TRBJ2-6 and V is TRBV7-2; the D gene is possibly TRBD2 (6 bases). The CDR3 has 15 amino acids. Germline CDR1 and CDR2: SGHTA and FQGNSA. V lost 3 bases and J 0 bases, leaving 6 bases between the germline ends. Written as DNA, the CDR3 is TGTGCCAGCAGCTTCGGGGGCTCTGGGGCCAACGTCCTGACTTTC. Its protein product is CASSFGGSGANVLTF.

This chain uses TRBV28 with TRBJ2-7; 9 nucleotides align to TRBD1. This CDR3 has 14 residues. From germline, CDR1 is MDHEN and CDR2 SYDVKM. With V trimmed by 7 bases and J by 1 base, 5 bases remained unmatched. The chain's CDR3 is CASTRDRVSYEQYF. As DNA, the CDR3 is TGTGCCAGCACCAGGGACAGGGTTTCCTACGAGCAGTACTTC.

The J gene is TRBJ2-1, the V gene TRBV6-6, with 11 bases identical to TRBD2. CDR3 size: 14 residues. CDR1 is MNHNY and CDR2 is SVGAGI in the germline V gene (reference sequence). V was clipped by 7 bases and J by 7 bases; unmatched bases: 6. The CDR3 reads CASNSGREGNEQFF. Here the CDR3 DNA reads TGTGCCAGCAATAGCGGGAGGGAGGGGAATGAGCAGTTCTTC.

This clone was counted between two and nine times. The chain recombines TRBV9 with TRBJ1-4; TRBD1 is a possible D gene (6 bases). The germline V gene has CDR1 SGDLS and CDR2 YYNGEE. The CDR3 has 15 residues. Deletions cut 0 bases from V and 4 bases from J, with 10 bases between. In DNA, the CDR3 is TGTGCCAGCAGCGTAGCGGCGGACAGTAATGAAAAACTGTTTTTT. It codes for CASSVAADSNEKLFF.

V usage is TRBV5-5 and J usage is TRBJ1-1; TRBD1 might be the D (6 bases). The CDR3 is 14 amino acids. Trimming left V 2 bases short and J 0 bases short, with 8 bases between. Per germline, CDR1 SGHKS and CDR2 YYEKEE (reference sequence). The CDR3 protein is CASSFRQVNTEAFF. Written as DNA, the CDR3 is TGTGCCAGCAGCTTCCGACAGGTGAACACTGAAGCTTTCTTT.

V and J are TRBV5-6 and TRBJ2-7; D is perhaps TRBD1 (5 bases). Germline values: CDR1 SGHDT, CDR2 YYEEEE. The CDR3 totals 14 residues. V was clipped by 6 bases and J by 5 bases, with 18 bases between them. CDR3 coding DNA: TGTGCCAGCAACCTATGGGGCTCCCCGAACGAGCAGTACTTC. Translation: CASNLWGSPNEQYF.

The rearrangement joins TRBV5-1 to TRBJ2-1, with 7 bases that match TRBD2. J gave up 8 bases and V 2 bases, and 10 bases lay outside the gene matches. CDR3 length equals 15 residues. Looked up from germline, CDR1 is SGHRS and CDR2 is YFSETQ. The CDR3 here is CASSLEATSMDEQFF. CDR3 in DNA: TGCGCCAGCAGCTTAGAAGCGACTAGCATGGATGAGCAGTTCTTC.

This chain connects TRBV6-1 to TRBJ1-1, with D perhaps matching TRBD1 (5 bases). V was pared by 2 bases and J by 10 bases, with 14 bases between. The CDR3 consists of 13 residues. Per the germline V gene, CDR1 is MNHNS and CDR2 is SASEGT. The CDR3 bases are TGTGCCAGCAGTGAAATGGGGGTTTCGGCAGCTTTCTTT. This translates into CASSEMGVSAAFF.

The chain is built from TRBV4-1 and TRBJ2-7; TRBD2 matches 11 bases. With 2 bases clipped from V and 1 base from J, the junction kept 1 base outside the gene matches. The CDR3 is made up of 15 amino acids. Germline V gives CDR1 MGHRA, CDR2 YSYEKL. DNA for the CDR3: TGCGCCAGCAGCCAACTAGCGGGAGGTTCCTACGAGCAGTACTTC. Its protein product is CASSQLAGGSYEQYF.

CDR3 sequence (DNA): TGTGCCAGCAGCTTAGTTTTAGGGGCGCCTCAAGGCTATGGCTACACCTTC. It encodes CASSLVLGAPQGYGYTF. The rearrangement uses TRBV7-9 and TRBJ1-2; a weak D match, TRBD1 (5 bases). Per germline, CDR1 SEHNR and CDR2 FQNEAQ (reference sequence). The CDR3 is 17 amino acids. V lost 1 base and J lost 4, with 19 bases in between.

This chain connects TRBV5-4 to TRBJ1-1, with D possibly matching TRBD1 (5 bases). From germline, CDR1 is SGHNT and CDR2 YYREEE (reference sequence). V lost 3 bases and J 3 bases, leaving 12 bases between the germline ends. The CDR3 consists of 14 residues. The CDR3, as DNA: TGTGCCAGCAGCTCGGTCGGGGGGTACACTGAAGCTTTCTTT. It encodes CASSSVGGYTEAFF.

The V and J genes are TRBV5-1 and TRBJ2-7; TRBD2 matches 7 bases. Germline CDR1 SGHRS, CDR2 YFSETQ. Trimming took 0 bases from V and 2 from J; bases not matched to a gene: 11. The CDR3 contains 17 residues. The CDR3 DNA follows: TGCGCCAGCAGCTTGGCCCGAAGTAGCGGGCCCCCCTACGAGCAGTACTTC. It specifies CASSLARSSGPPYEQYF.

This clone was seen more than once but under ten times. The rearrangement uses TRBV15 and TRBJ1-6; perhaps TRBD1 as D (5 bases). Germline V gene sequence: CDR1 LNHNV, CDR2 YYDKDF (reference sequence). The CDR3 spans 16 residues. The germline V and J ends were trimmed by 5 bases and 0 bases, with 11 bases remaining between them. This chain's CDR3 is CATSPRGSSYNSPLHF. CDR3 in DNA: TGTGCCACCAGCCCGCGGGGGAGCTCCTATAATTCACCCCTCCACTTT. The variable domain in full, with the rest retrieved from reference TRBV15 and TRBJ1-6, is DAMVIQNPRYQVTQFGKPVTLSCSQTLNHNVMYWYQQKSSQAPKLLFHYYDKDFNNEADTPDNFQSRRPNTSFCFLDIRSPGLGDTAMYLCATSPRGSSYNSPLHFGNGTRLTVT.

This clone was found a few times. V and J are TRBV7-9 and TRBJ1-6; D is undetermined. The V gene's germline CDR1 is SEHNR and CDR2 FQNEAQ (reference sequence). The CDR3 sequence is 12 residues long. Trimming cost V 0 bases and J 7 bases, with 1 base left between them. The CDR3 DNA is TGTGCCAGCAGCTTAGCGAATTCACCCCTCCACTTT. This gives the protein CASSLANSPLHF.

The chain couples TRBV28 to TRBJ1-5, with D possibly TRBD1 on 6 matching bases. Germline V gene data show CDR1 as MDHEN and CDR2 as SYDVKM. V was trimmed by 4 bases and J by 3 bases, leaving 13 bases between them. The length of the CDR3 is 15 residues. For the CDR3, the DNA is TGTGCCAGCAGTTACTCAGGGGCACTCAATCAGCCCCAGCATTTT. As protein: CASSYSGALNQPQHF.

This chain links TRBV5-5 with TRBJ2-5; TRBD2 matches 14 bases. CDR3 length: 15 residues. Germline-derived CDR1 and CDR2 are SGHKS and YYEKEE (reference sequence). Losses at the gene ends were 4 bases for V and 3 bases for J; bases not matched to a gene: 2. The CDR3 spells CASSTGLAGEETQYF. In DNA, the CDR3 is TGTGCCAGCAGCACGGGACTAGCGGGAGAAGAGACCCAGTACTTC.

The chain couples TRBV28 to TRBJ1-2; 7 bases match TRBD1. This CDR3 has 13 amino acids. The V and J ends lost 4 bases and 6 bases, in that order; junction bases with no gene match: 5. Germline V gives CDR1 MDHEN, CDR2 SYDVKM. CDR3 residues: CASSYSTGDGYTF. DNA for the CDR3: TGTGCCAGCAGTTACTCCACAGGGGATGGCTACACCTTC.

This chain connects TRBV2 to TRBJ1-2; no clear D. The germline V and J ends were trimmed by 2 bases and 4 bases, with 5 bases remaining between them. The CDR3 contains 12 residues. Per the germline V gene, CDR1 is SNHLY and CDR2 is FYNNEI. The CDR3 protein is CASSERLYGYTF. CDR3 coding DNA: TGTGCCAGCAGTGAACGGCTCTATGGCTACACCTTC.

This clone was detected only once. The V call is TRBV30, the J call TRBJ1-5, with D perhaps TRBD1 (6 bases). From germline, CDR1 is GTSNPN and CDR2 SVGIG (reference sequence). V was cut by 4 bases and J by 5 bases, with 30 bases left in between. The CDR3 covers 19 residues. The CDR3 coding sequence is TGTGCCTGGATAGGAAGGACAGCAAATTACTGGCCATGCGATCAGCCCCAGCATTTT. Its protein is CAWIGRTANYWPCDQPQHF.

This clone was detected only a few times. The chain links TRBV28 to TRBJ2-7; D gene uncertain. The germline V and J ends were trimmed by 5 bases and 3 bases, with 20 bases remaining between them. The CDR3 runs 16 residues. The germline gives CDR1 MDHEN, CDR2 SYDVKM. CDR3 sequence (DNA): TGTGCCAGCAGTCTCCGGGCCTCGTTGCGTAACTACGAGCAGTACTTC. Translated, it gives CASSLRASLRNYEQYF.

This clone was counted between two and nine times. V is TRBV20-1 and J is TRBJ1-1, with D maybe TRBD1 (5 bases). The CDR3 sequence is 11 residues long. V was pared by 7 bases and J by 1 base, with 7 bases between. CDR1 and CDR2 from the germline V gene are DFQATT and SNEGSKA (reference sequence). The CDR3 nucleotides read TGCAGTGGGGGCGAGAACACTGAAGCTTTCTTT. Translating it yields CSGGENTEAFF.

In regard to this clone: This sample also contains other DNA sequences that code for the same CDR3. V is TRBV28 and J is TRBJ2-1; 13 positions agree with TRBD2. CDR1 is MDHEN and CDR2 is SYDVKM in the germline V gene. This CDR3 region has 13 residues. Trimming removed 10 bases from V and 9 bases from J; junction bases left unmatched: 6. CDR3 amino acids: CATRLAGGSEQFF. CDR3 DNA: TGTGCCACCAGACTAGCGGGAGGTTCTGAGCAGTTCTTC.

The V call is TRBV7-2, the J call TRBJ2-1; D unresolved. This CDR3 is 12 amino acids long. From germline, CDR1 is SGHTA and CDR2 FQGNSA. The V gene lost 1 base and the J gene lost 9 bases, with 7 bases spanning the gap. The CDR3 DNA sequence: TGTGCCAGCAGCTTAGGGGGATTTGAGCAGTTCTTC. Protein: CASSLGGFEQFF. Full variable domain (remainder filled in from reference TRBV7-2 and TRBJ2-1): GAGVSQSPSNKVTEKGKDVELRCDPISGHTALYWYRQSLGQGLEFLIYFQGNSAPDKSGLPSDRFSAERTGGSVSTLTIQRTQQEDSAVYLCASSLGGFEQFFGPGTRLTVL.

J is TRBJ1-1 and V is TRBV7-2, with TRBD1 identical over 8 bases. Germline assignment: CDR1 SGHTA and CDR2 FQGNSA. V was pared by 2 bases and J by 1 base, with 0 bases of the junction left unmatched. CDR3 length equals 14 residues. CDR3 nucleotides: TGTGCCAGCAGCTTAACAGGGGGGAACACTGAAGCTTTCTTT. Protein: CASSLTGGNTEAFF. Variable domain in full (rest from reference TRBV7-2 and TRBJ1-1): GAGVSQSPSNKVTEKGKDVELRCDPISGHTALYWYRQSLGQGLEFLIYFQGNSAPDKSGLPSDRFSAERTGGSVSTLTIQRTQQEDSAVYLCASSLTGGNTEAFFGQGTRLTVV.

This clone was picked up one time. The V gene is TRBV2, the J gene TRBJ2-1; D might be TRBD2 (6 bases). This CDR3 has 15 residues. V lost 7 bases to trimming and J lost 4 bases, with 17 bases between them. Per germline, CDR1 SNHLY and CDR2 FYNNEI. The CDR3 nucleotides read TGTGCCAGCACTGAGGGTAGCGGAATATACAATGAGCAGTTCTTC. Translating it yields CASTEGSGIYNEQFF.

This clone appeared once. The gene calls are TRBV7-9 and TRBJ1-6, with 7 bases that match TRBD1. Per germline, CDR1 SEHNR and CDR2 FQNEAQ (reference sequence). This CDR3 contains 16 residues. The ends lost 2 bases at V and 3 bases at J; junction bases unmatched: 4. CDR3 region: CASSLWDSGYNSPLHF. DNA of the CDR3: TGTGCCAGCAGCTTATGGGACAGTGGCTATAATTCACCCCTCCACTTT.

The J gene is TRBJ1-3, the V gene TRBV5-1, with D possibly matching TRBD1 (5 bases). The CDR3 contains 14 residues. V lost 0 bases and J 4 bases, leaving 8 bases between the germline ends. Germline CDR1 SGHRS, CDR2 YFSETQ. CDR3 protein: CASSLGGSGNTIYF. DNA for the CDR3: TGCGCCAGCAGCTTGGGGGGGAGCGGAAACACCATATATTTT. Using reference TRBV5-1 and TRBJ1-3 for the parts outside the CDR3, the full variable domain is KAGVTQTPRYLIKTRGQQVTLSCSPISGHRSVSWYQQTPGQGLQFLFEYFSETQRNKGNFPGRFSGRQFSNSRSEMNVSTLELGDSALYLCASSLGGSGNTIYFGEGSWLTVV.

The sample holds a few counts of this clone. The chain joins TRBV5-4 to TRBJ1-4, with 10 bases aligning to TRBD1. The CDR3 is 15 residues long. V gave up 4 bases and J gave up 10 bases; unmatched junction bases: 10. Germline V gene data show CDR1 as SGHNT and CDR2 as YYREEE (reference sequence). CDR3 protein: CASSLGGTGEGKLFF. As DNA, the CDR3 is TGTGCCAGCAGCCTGGGCGGGACAGGGGAGGGAAAACTGTTTTTT.

J is TRBJ2-1 and V is TRBV7-2; 8 bases fit TRBD2. CDR3 length: 15 amino acids. V shed 1 base, J shed 6 bases, and the junction held 5 bases outside the gene matches. Looked up from germline, CDR1 is SGHTA and CDR2 is FQGNSA. This CDR3 reads CASSLVLAASNEQFF. The CDR3 DNA reads as TGTGCCAGCAGCTTAGTACTAGCGGCTTCCAATGAGCAGTTCTTC. The whole variable domain, remainder taken from reference TRBV7-2 and TRBJ2-1, is GAGVSQSPSNKVTEKGKDVELRCDPISGHTALYWYRQSLGQGLEFLIYFQGNSAPDKSGLPSDRFSAERTGGSVSTLTIQRTQQEDSAVYLCASSLVLAASNEQFFGPGTRLTVL.

The V gene is TRBV28, the J gene TRBJ2-3; 7 bases line up with TRBD2. V dropped 3 bases and J dropped 3; count of bases not matched to a gene: 9. Germline assignment: CDR1 MDHEN and CDR2 SYDVKM. This CDR3 region has 16 residues. The DNA of the CDR3 is TGTGCCAGCAGTTTGCGGGGGAGCGGTGGGACAGATACGCAGTATTTT. This translates into CASSLRGSGGTDTQYF.